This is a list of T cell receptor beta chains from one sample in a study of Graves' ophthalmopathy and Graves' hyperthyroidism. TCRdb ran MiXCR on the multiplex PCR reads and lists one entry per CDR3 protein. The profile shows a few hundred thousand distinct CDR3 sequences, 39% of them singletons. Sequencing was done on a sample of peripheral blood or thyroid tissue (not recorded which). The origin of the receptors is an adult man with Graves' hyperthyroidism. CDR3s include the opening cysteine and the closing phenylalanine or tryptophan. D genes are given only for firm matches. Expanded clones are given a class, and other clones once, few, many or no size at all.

TGTGCCAGCAGCGTAGGTCCGAGCTCTGGAAACACCTTC | CASSVGPSSGNTF | - | TRBV9 | - | TRBJ1-2
TGCAGCGTTGAACAATCAGCCCAGAACACTGAAGCTTTCTTT | CSVEQSAQNTEAFF | many | TRBV29-1 | - | TRBJ1-1
TGCAGTGCTAGATTGCCCCGGGACAGATCCTATGGCTACACCTTC | CSARLPRDRSYGYTF | many | TRBV20-1 | TRBD1 | TRBJ1-2
TGTGCCAGCAGCTTAACGGGCGGCCTCTCCTACGAGCAGTACTTC | CASSLTGGLSYEQYF | many | TRBV11-2 | - | TRBJ2-7
TGCAGTGCTAGAGAGGACTTCTTCGGGGTGCAGTACTTC | CSAREDFFGVQYF | many | TRBV20-1 | - | TRBJ2-7
TGTGCCAGCAGGGGACAGGGTGGACAGCCCCAGCATTTT | CASRGQGGQPQHF | many | TRBV2 | TRBD1 | TRBJ1-5
TGCGCCAGCAGCCAGGGACTAGCGCGGTCCTACGAGCAGTACTTC | CASSQGLARSYEQYF | few | TRBV4-1 | TRBD2 | TRBJ2-7
TGCGCCAGCGGGGGACCGACCTCTGGAAACACCATATATTTT | CASGGPTSGNTIYF | many | TRBV10-2 | - | TRBJ1-3
TGTGCCAGCAGTGAACTGGGGGTGAACACTGAAGCTTTCTTT | CASSELGVNTEAFF | many | TRBV25-1 | - | TRBJ1-1
TGTGCCAGCAGCCTTAATCAGCCCCAGCATTTT | CASSLNQPQHF | many | TRBV2 | - | TRBJ1-5
TGTGCCAGCAGCGGGGGACAGGGGAACACCGGGGAGCTGTTTTTT | CASSGGQGNTGELFF | - | TRBV7-9 | TRBD1 | TRBJ2-2
TGTGCCAGCAGTGGGACAGCTTTCCAAGAGACCCAGTACTTC | CASSGTAFQETQYF | many | TRBV2 | - | TRBJ2-5
TGTGCCACCAGCAGAGATTACCCCAAACAGGGTACAGATACGCAGTATTTT | CATSRDYPKQGTDTQYF | few | TRBV15 | - | TRBJ2-3
TGCGCCAGCAGTTTTAGCGGGGGGCATGGCTACACCTTC | CASSFSGGHGYTF | - | TRBV12-3/TRBV12-4 | - | TRBJ1-2
TGTGCCAGCAGTTTTCGTAATACTCCACTTGAAGCTTTCTTT | CASSFRNTPLEAFF | - | TRBV6-6 | - | TRBJ1-1
TGTGCCAGCAGGGCGACAGGGCAACAGCCCCAGCATTTT | CASRATGQQPQHF | many | TRBV6-5 | TRBD1 | TRBJ1-5
TGTGCCAGCCTACGCGGGACGGCTCATCGGGGCAATCAGCCCCAGCATTTT | CASLRGTAHRGNQPQHF | many | TRBV5-8 | - | TRBJ1-5
TGTGCCTGGAGTGTACAAGGACGTGAAGCTTTCTTT | CAWSVQGREAFF | - | TRBV30 | - | TRBJ1-1
TGTGCCAGCAGCGTCGCGAGCGGGAGGAGTCGCGAGACCCAGTACTTC | CASSVASGRSRETQYF | - | TRBV6-1 | TRBD2 | TRBJ2-5
TGTGCCATCAGTGACCAGGCACGGAGATCCTACGAGCAGTACTTC | CAISDQARRSYEQYF | many | TRBV10-3 | - | TRBJ2-7
TGTGCCATCAGTGAGAGCAATTCCTACGAGCAGTACTTC | CAISESNSYEQYF | - | TRBV10-3 | - | TRBJ2-7
TGTGCCAGCTCACCACTTAAGGGGACGGACACTGAAGCTTTCTTT | CASSPLKGTDTEAFF | - | TRBV19 | - | TRBJ1-1
TGTGCCAGCAGTTCGACCCGGTCCGAGACAGGGAAGGGAGCTTTCTTT | CASSSTRSETGKGAFF | few | TRBV27 | TRBD1 | TRBJ1-1
TGTGCCAGCAGGGGGCTAACTAGCGGGGGTAGCAATGAGCAGTACTTC | CASRGLTSGGSNEQYF | once | TRBV24-1 | TRBD2 | TRBJ2-7
TGTGCCAGCAGCTTAACGCGGGGGGACGAGCAGTACTTC | CASSLTRGDEQYF | many | TRBV7-3 | TRBD2 | TRBJ2-7
TGTGCCACCAGTGACAATCCGGGACAGGGGAGTCACACTGAAGCTTTCTTT | CATSDNPGQGSHTEAFF | few | TRBV24-1 | TRBD1 | TRBJ1-1
TGTGCCAGCAGTTTCACAGGGCTTAGCACAGATACGCAGTATTTT | CASSFTGLSTDTQYF | - | TRBV6-5 | - | TRBJ2-3
TGTGCCACCAGCAGGACGACCCTAGCGGGGGGTCCCTTTACTTTCGGAGGGACCCAGTACTTC | CATSRTTLAGGPFTFGGTQYF | many | TRBV15 | TRBD2 | TRBJ2-5
TGCGCCTGCAGGACCGGGACTTCGAACTATGGCTACACCTTC | CACRTGTSNYGYTF | - | TRBV5-1 | - | TRBJ1-2
TGTGCCAGCAGTGCCCCTCCCGGAAACACCATATATTTT | CASSAPPGNTIYF | many | TRBV5-8 | - | TRBJ1-3
TGCGCCAGCAGCCAAGGAGGGGCTCGGGACTATGGCTACACCTTC | CASSQGGARDYGYTF | many | TRBV4-1 | - | TRBJ1-2
TGTGCCAGCAGTGCCCCAGGACAAACATTCTCTGGGGCCAACGTCCTGACTTTC | CASSAPGQTFSGANVLTF | many | TRBV2 | - | TRBJ2-6
TGCAGCGTTGAAAGGACAGGGAGCTCCTACGAGCAGTACTTC | CSVERTGSSYEQYF | many | TRBV29-1 | TRBD1 | TRBJ2-7
TGTGCCAGCAGGCTGGGGACAACAGGGTCGCGTTCACCCCTCCACTTT | CASRLGTTGSRSPLHF | - | TRBV12-3/TRBV12-4 | - | TRBJ1-6
TGTGCCAGCAGTTTTCATCTGAGTGGGCAAGAGACCCAGTACTTC | CASSFHLSGQETQYF | few | TRBV12-3/TRBV12-4 | - | TRBJ2-5
TGTGCCAGCAGCCGCTCACTCTCACCCCTCCACTTT | CASSRSLSPLHF | many | TRBV6-1 | - | TRBJ1-6
TGTGCCAGCAGCCAAGTCCCAGCGGGACCCTACGAGCAGTACTTC | CASSQVPAGPYEQYF | few | TRBV3-1 | TRBD2 | TRBJ2-7
TGTGCCAGCAGCTTGGCCGGATCGAACACCGGGGAGCTGTTTTTT | CASSLAGSNTGELFF | many | TRBV7-9 | - | TRBJ2-2
TGTGCCAGCAGTTGGTTCCGACAGGGGCGAGAGACCCAGTACTTC | CASSWFRQGRETQYF | many | TRBV12-3/TRBV12-4 | TRBD1 | TRBJ2-5
TGTGCCAGCAGCTTAGCCCACGTGGGGGCCTACAATGAGCAGTACTTC | CASSLAHVGAYNEQYF | - | TRBV7-9 | - | TRBJ2-7
TGCGCCAGCAGTGAGTTAGACTCTGAGCAGTACTTC | CASSELDSEQYF | many | TRBV10-1 | - | TRBJ2-7
TGCAGTGCTAGTGGGACGGATTATAGCAATCAGCCCCAGCATTTT | CSASGTDYSNQPQHF | many | TRBV20-1 | - | TRBJ1-5
TGTGCCAGCAGCTCGCCCTCATTGTGGACTAATGAAAAACTGTTTTTT | CASSSPSLWTNEKLFF | many | TRBV7-8 | - | TRBJ1-4
TGCAGTGCTAGAGCCGGATATGAGTATGGCTACACCTTC | CSARAGYEYGYTF | many | TRBV20-1 | - | TRBJ1-2
TGTGCCAGCAGGAAGGGACAGGGGTCCTACGAGCATTTT | CASRKGQGSYEHF | - | TRBV5-8 | TRBD1 | TRBJ1-5
TGCAGTGCTTGGACAGGGGACAACAATGAGCAGTTCTTC | CSAWTGDNNEQFF | - | TRBV20-1 | TRBD1 | TRBJ2-1
TGCAGCGTAGGATACACCGGGGAGCTGTTTTTT | CSVGYTGELFF | - | TRBV29-1 | - | TRBJ2-2
TGCGCCAGCAGCTTGGCGGGAGATCAGTCGGAGACCCAGTACTTC | CASSLAGDQSETQYF | few | TRBV5-1 | - | TRBJ2-5
TGTGCCATCAGTGAAGGGAACACTGAAGCTTTCTTT | CAISEGNTEAFF | many | TRBV10-3 | - | TRBJ1-1
TGTGCCAGCAGCTTAGTTCCTAGCGGGGGGTTGCTGGATACGCAGTATTTT | CASSLVPSGGLLDTQYF | once | TRBV7-9 | TRBD2 | TRBJ2-3
TGCAGCGCCTCCCCGGGGGCTCGGCACGAAAAACTGTTTTTT | CSASPGARHEKLFF | many | TRBV29-1 | - | TRBJ1-4
TGTGCCAGCAGCGGGACACTCACGCATGAAAAACTGTTTTTT | CASSGTLTHEKLFF | many | TRBV9 | - | TRBJ1-4
TGTGCCACCAGCAGAGTGCCGGACACTGGGGCCAACGTCCTGACTTTC | CATSRVPDTGANVLTF | - | TRBV15 | - | TRBJ2-6
TGTGCCAGCAGCTCCGGACAGCACGGGACCCAGTACTTC | CASSSGQHGTQYF | - | TRBV11-2 | - | TRBJ2-5
TGCAGTGGAGGGACTGCCACCTACGAGCAGTACTTC | CSGGTATYEQYF | many | TRBV20-1 | - | TRBJ2-7